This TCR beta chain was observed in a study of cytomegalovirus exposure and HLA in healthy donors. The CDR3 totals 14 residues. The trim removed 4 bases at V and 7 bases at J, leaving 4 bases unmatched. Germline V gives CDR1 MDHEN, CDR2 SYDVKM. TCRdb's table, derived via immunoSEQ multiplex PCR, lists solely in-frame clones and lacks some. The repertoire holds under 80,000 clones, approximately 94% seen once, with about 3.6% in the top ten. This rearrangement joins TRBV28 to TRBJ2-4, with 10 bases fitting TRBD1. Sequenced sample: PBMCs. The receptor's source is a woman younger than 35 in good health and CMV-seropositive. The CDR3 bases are TGTGCCAGCAGTTCACGACAGGGGGCGAACATTCAGTACTTC. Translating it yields CASSSRQGANIQYF.